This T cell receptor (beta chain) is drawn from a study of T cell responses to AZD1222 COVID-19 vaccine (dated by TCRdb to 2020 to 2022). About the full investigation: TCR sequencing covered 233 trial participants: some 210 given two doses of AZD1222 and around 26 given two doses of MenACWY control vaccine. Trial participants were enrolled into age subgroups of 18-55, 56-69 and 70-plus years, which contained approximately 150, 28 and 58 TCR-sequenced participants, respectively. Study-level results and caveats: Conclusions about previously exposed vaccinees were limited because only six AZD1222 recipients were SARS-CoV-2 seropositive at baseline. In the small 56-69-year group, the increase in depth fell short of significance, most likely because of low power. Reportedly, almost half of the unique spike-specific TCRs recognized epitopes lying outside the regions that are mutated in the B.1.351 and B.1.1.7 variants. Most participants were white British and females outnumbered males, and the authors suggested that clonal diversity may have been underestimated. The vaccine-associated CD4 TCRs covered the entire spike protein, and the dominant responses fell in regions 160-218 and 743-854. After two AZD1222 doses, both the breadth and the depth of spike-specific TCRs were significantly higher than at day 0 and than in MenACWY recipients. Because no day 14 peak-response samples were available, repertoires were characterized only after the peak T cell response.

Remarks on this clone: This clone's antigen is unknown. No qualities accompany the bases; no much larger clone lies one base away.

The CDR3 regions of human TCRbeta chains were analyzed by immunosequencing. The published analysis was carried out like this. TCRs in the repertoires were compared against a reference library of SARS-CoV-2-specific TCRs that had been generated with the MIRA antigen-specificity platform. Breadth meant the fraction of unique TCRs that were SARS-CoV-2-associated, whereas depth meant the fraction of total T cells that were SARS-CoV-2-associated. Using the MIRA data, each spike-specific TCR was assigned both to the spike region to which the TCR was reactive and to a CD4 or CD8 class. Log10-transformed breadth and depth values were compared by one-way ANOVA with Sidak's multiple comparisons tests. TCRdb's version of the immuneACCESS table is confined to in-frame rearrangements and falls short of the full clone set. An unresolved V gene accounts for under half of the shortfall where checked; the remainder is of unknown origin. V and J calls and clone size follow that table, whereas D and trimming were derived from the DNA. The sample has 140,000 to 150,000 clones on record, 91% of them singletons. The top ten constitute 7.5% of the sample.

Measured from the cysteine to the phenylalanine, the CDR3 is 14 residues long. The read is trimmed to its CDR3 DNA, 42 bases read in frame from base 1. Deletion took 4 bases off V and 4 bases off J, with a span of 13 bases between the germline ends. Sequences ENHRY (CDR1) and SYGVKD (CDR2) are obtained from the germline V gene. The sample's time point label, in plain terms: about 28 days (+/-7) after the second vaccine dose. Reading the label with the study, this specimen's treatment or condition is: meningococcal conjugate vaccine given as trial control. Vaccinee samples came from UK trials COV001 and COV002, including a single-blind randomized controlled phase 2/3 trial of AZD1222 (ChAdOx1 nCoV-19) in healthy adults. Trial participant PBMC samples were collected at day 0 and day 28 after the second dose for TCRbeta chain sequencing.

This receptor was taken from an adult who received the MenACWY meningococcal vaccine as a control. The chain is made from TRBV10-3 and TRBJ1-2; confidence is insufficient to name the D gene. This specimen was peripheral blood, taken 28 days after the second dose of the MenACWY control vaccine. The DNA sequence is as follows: TGTGCCATCAGTGCTATGGAAGAGAGCTATGGCTACACCTTC. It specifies CAISAMEESYGYTF.